This TCR beta chain is drawn from a study of tumor-infiltrating lymphocytes in primary liver carcinoma. At the level of the study: Subjects presented with primary liver carcinoma managed by surgical resection. Sequenced samples came back with roughly 3.65 to 7.5 million productive TCRbeta reads, and the counts looked alike across tissue types. The study, taken as a whole, reports: Significantly larger top-250-clone fractions were found in tumors than in blood (p = 0.039).

The source of the blood RNA was unsorted whole blood, and germline DNA was extracted as well. Per germline, CDR1 KGHDR and CDR2 SFDVKD. V lost 5 bases to trimming and J lost 6 bases, with 16 bases between them. The CDR3 is 15 residues long. Starting material of 500 ng total RNA yielded TCR beta cDNA via a constant-region primer. Three nested multiplex PCR rounds of slightly modified ARM-PCR generated TCR beta libraries. The two initial PCR rounds, roughly 9 cycles each, used TRBV1-TRBV30 forward and C-beta reverse primers. TCRdb recomputed calls from the multiplex PCR reads with MiXCR, one row per CDR3 protein. The sample has approximately 320,000 distinct CDR3 sequences, 58% seen once. This clonotype was picked up a small number of times. The antigen is unknown.

Sequenced material: peripheral blood. The source is a woman aged 25-40 years with primary liver carcinoma and hepatitis B virus infection. This chain connects TRBV24-1 to TRBJ2-1, with D uncertain. In nucleotides, the CDR3 is TGTGCCACCAGTGCCGGTCCGTCTAGGTCCAATGAGCAGTTCTTC. This gives the protein CATSAGPSRSNEQFF.